These 26 T cell receptor beta chains originate from one sample sequenced in a study of T cell responses to AZD1222 COVID-19 vaccine. Method: immunoSEQ multiplex PCR; TCRdb's copy keeps in-frame clones and lacks some. The sample has more than 95,000 clones, roughly 93% seen once. Source: peripheral blood, taken on day 0 of AZD1222 vaccination. Every receptor here comes from an adult in good health.

This chain joins TRBV5-1 and TRBJ1-1; TRBD1 might be the D (5 bases). Germline CDR1 is SGHRS and CDR2 is YFSETQ. With 8 bases removed from V and 1 base from J, the gap between germline ends came to 15 bases. CDR3 length: 14 residues. The chain's CDR3 is CASRTGGANTEAFF. The CDR3 DNA is TGCGCCAGTCGAACGGGCGGGGCGAACACTGAAGCTTTCTTT.

The rearrangement uses TRBV28 and TRBJ2-7; 8 bases line up with TRBD2. CDR3 length: 15 residues. The V segment lost 5 bases and the J segment 3 bases; nucleotides outside the gene matches: 9. CDR1 and CDR2 from the germline V gene are MDHEN and SYDVKM. This CDR3 reads CASSPRLAPSYEQYF. CDR3 in DNA: TGTGCCAGCAGTCCAAGACTAGCGCCAAGCTACGAGCAGTACTTC.

The J gene is TRBJ2-2, the V gene TRBV10-3; the match to TRBD1 covers 7 bases. Looked up from germline, CDR1 is ENHRY and CDR2 is SYGVKD. V gave up 4 bases and J gave up 2 bases; unmatched junction bases: 13. The CDR3 sequence is 18 residues long. Written as DNA, the CDR3 is TGTGCCATCAGTGGGATCGACAGGGTGGGCCCTAACACCGGGGAGCTGTTTTTT. Its protein is CAISGIDRVGPNTGELFF.

The chain is built from TRBV13 and TRBJ2-7; TRBD2 matches 10 bases. Germline CDR1 reads PRHDT; CDR2 reads FYEKMQ (reference sequence). The V gene end was trimmed by 7 bases and the J gene end by 2 bases; junction bases not matched to a gene: 2. The CDR3 spans 13 residues. CDR3 sequence (DNA): TGTGCCAGCAACCTAGCGGGGGCCTACGAGCAGTACTTC. Protein product: CASNLAGAYEQYF.

The genes are TRBV29-1 and TRBJ1-4; D gene uncertain. This CDR3 is 12 amino acids long. Germline loops: CDR1 SQVTM, CDR2 ANQGSEA. Deletions cut 4 bases from V and 6 bases from J, with 9 bases between. CDR3 amino acids: CSVVGGDEKLFF. The DNA of the CDR3 is TGCAGCGTTGTGGGCGGGGATGAAAAACTGTTTTTT. Looking up the rest from reference TRBV29-1 and TRBJ1-4 gives the full variable domain: SAVISQKPSRDICQRGTSLTIQCQVDSQVTMMFWYRQQPGQSLTLIATANQGSEATYESGFVIDKFPISRPNLTFSTLTVSNMSPEDSSIYLCSVVGGDEKLFFGSGTQLSVL.

The genes are TRBV28 and TRBJ2-3; 9 nucleotides align to TRBD2. With 3 bases clipped from V and 2 bases from J, the junction kept 15 bases outside the gene matches. CDR1 and CDR2 from the germline V gene are MDHEN and SYDVKM. The CDR3 loop spans 19 amino acids. The CDR3 DNA is TGTGCCAGCAGTTTTGGGGCGCGTTTTAAGCGGGAGGCCACAGATACGCAGTATTTT. Protein sequence: CASSFGARFKREATDTQYF.

The count of this clone is one. The gene calls are TRBV19 and TRBJ1-1, with D unclear. Trimming pared 10 bases from V and 0 bases from J, leaving 12 bases between. This CDR3 spans 13 amino acids. Germline V gene lookup returns CDR1 LNHDA and CDR2 SQIVND (reference sequence). The CDR3 protein is CATRAALNTEAFF. In nucleotides, the CDR3 is TGTGCCACTCGAGCGGCGTTGAACACTGAAGCTTTCTTT.

V gene TRBV18 combines with J gene TRBJ2-7, with 7 nucleotides matching TRBD1. This CDR3 has 15 amino acids. V shed 4 bases, J shed 4 bases, and the junction held 10 bases outside the gene matches. CDR1 and CDR2 from the germline V gene are KGHSH and LQKENI. The CDR3 DNA reads TGTGCCAGCTCACTATCGTCCGGGACAGAGTACGAGCAGTACTTC. It yields the protein CASSLSSGTEYEQYF.

J is TRBJ1-1 and V is TRBV19, with unresolved D. Per germline, CDR1 LNHDA and CDR2 SQIVND (reference sequence). V lost 2 bases and J 1 base, leaving 5 bases between the germline ends. The CDR3 spans 13 residues. CDR3 protein: CASSILPNTEAFF. The CDR3 nucleotides read TGTGCCAGTAGTATATTGCCGAACACTGAAGCTTTCTTT.

The V and J genes are TRBV7-3 and TRBJ2-3; maybe TRBD2 (5 bases). CDR1 and CDR2 (germline): SGHTA, FQGTGA. Trimming pared 6 bases from V and 4 bases from J, leaving 17 bases between. The CDR3 totals 15 residues. CDR3 in amino acids: CASRFTRAGADTQYF. As DNA, the CDR3 is TGTGCCAGCAGATTTACTAGGGCTGGAGCAGATACGCAGTATTTT.

V and J are TRBV20-1 and TRBJ2-1; possibly TRBD2 for D (5 bases). CDR1 DFQATT and CDR2 SNEGSKA come from the germline V gene (reference sequence). This CDR3 is 10 amino acids long. V dropped 4 bases and J dropped 9 bases, with 7 bases sitting between them. The CDR3 DNA sequence: TGCAGTGCTATCCGGGGTGAGCAGTTCTTC. Residues: CSAIRGEQFF.

J is TRBJ1-2 and V is TRBV6-5; D uncertain. Trimming pared 0 bases from V and 7 bases from J, leaving 15 bases between. Germline-derived CDR1 and CDR2 are MNHEY and SVGAGI. The CDR3 totals 15 residues. The CDR3 reads CASSYSARSVPGYTF. The CDR3 DNA sequence: TGTGCCAGCAGTTACTCGGCCAGATCAGTGCCTGGCTACACCTTC.

The rearrangement uses TRBV18 and TRBJ1-4; D is possibly TRBD1 (6 bases). Germline CDR1 KGHSH, CDR2 LQKENI. This CDR3 spans 16 amino acids. Deletions cut 6 bases from V and 7 bases from J, with 21 bases between. The CDR3, as DNA: TGTGCCAGCTCCCCTTTGGCGGGGGCGAGGACTGAAAAACTGTTTTTT. Its translation: CASSPLAGARTEKLFF.

The chain links TRBV10-3 to TRBJ2-3; weak D call: TRBD2 (6 bases). The CDR3 loop spans 15 amino acids. Trimming removed 4 bases from V and 0 bases from J, with 11 bases in between. Germline-derived CDR1 and CDR2 are ENHRY and SYGVKD. DNA of the CDR3: TGTGCCATCAGTGTTAGCGGCGACAGCACAGATACGCAGTATTTT. It specifies CAISVSGDSTDTQYF.

The V call is TRBV20-1, the J call TRBJ2-1, with D tentatively TRBD2 (6 bases). CDR3 length: 14 residues. CDR1 DFQATT and CDR2 SNEGSKA come from the germline V gene (reference sequence). Trimming took 3 bases from V and 3 from J, leaving 12 bases between them. The CDR3, as DNA: TGCAGTGCTAGTCTTAGCGGCCTCTACAATGAGCAGTTCTTC. Translating gives CSASLSGLYNEQFF.

This rearrangement joins TRBV27 to TRBJ1-1; 10 nucleotides align to TRBD1. The CDR3 is made up of 13 amino acids. CDR1 is MNHEY and CDR2 is SMNVEV in the germline V gene (reference sequence). With 4 bases clipped from V and 10 bases from J, the junction kept 6 bases outside the gene matches. CDR3 residues: CASSWTGGSAAFF. DNA for the CDR3: TGTGCCAGCAGTTGGACAGGGGGTTCTGCAGCTTTCTTT.

The chain is built from TRBV2 and TRBJ2-5; unclear D gene. The V gene's germline CDR1 is SNHLY and CDR2 FYNNEI. The V and J ends lost 3 bases and 5 bases respectively, with 10 bases between them. The CDR3 runs to 13 residues. The CDR3 reads CASSEDGPETQYF. In nucleotides, the CDR3 is TGTGCCAGCAGTGAGGACGGACCGGAGACCCAGTACTTC.

The chain links TRBV19 to TRBJ1-5, with 8 bases fitting TRBD1. CDR1 LNHDA and CDR2 SQIVND come from the germline V gene (reference sequence). This CDR3 is built from 16 residues. The J segment lost 6 bases and the V segment lost 6 bases, leaving 13 bases of the junction unmatched. In DNA form, the CDR3 reads TGTGCCAGTAGCTCTGGCCCGGACAGGGAGGGTCAGCCCCAGCATTTT. Translation gives CASSSGPDREGQPQHF. Full variable domain (missing parts from reference TRBV19 and TRBJ1-5): DGGITQSPKYLFRKEGQNVTLSCEQNLNHDAMYWYRQDPGQGLRLIYYSQIVNDFQKGDIAEGYSVSREKKESFPLTVTSAQKNPTAFYLCASSSGPDREGQPQHFGDGTRLSIL.

The chain couples TRBV21-1 to TRBJ1-4; no check of the table's D call, TRBD1, against the DNA was made. TRBV21-1 is a recognized pseudogene. This CDR3 contains 15 residues. CDR3 DNA: TGTGCCAGCACCTCACAGGGGGCGAGGGGTGAAAAACTGTTTTTT. Protein product: CASTSQGARGEKLFF.

This rearrangement joins TRBV19 to TRBJ1-1; 8 bases are a match to TRBD1. In germline, CDR1 is LNHDA, CDR2 SQIVND (reference sequence). The CDR3 has 18 residues. The V and J ends lost 10 bases and 3 bases, in that order; junction bases with no gene match: 22. The CDR3 DNA is TGTGCCACCCAGGGACGGGGGGACAGGATTATATGGGACACTGAAGCTTTCTTT. This translates into CATQGRGDRIIWDTEAFF.

This clone was observed once. V is TRBV5-1 and J is TRBJ2-6, with D possibly matching TRBD2 (5 bases). Germline CDR1 reads SGHRS; CDR2 reads YFSETQ. Trimming removed 4 bases from V and 3 bases from J, with 8 bases in between. The CDR3 sequence is 14 residues long. CDR3 DNA sequence: TGCGCCAGCAGCGAGGGTGGTGGGGCCAACGTCCTGACTTTC. Its translation: CASSEGGGANVLTF.

V usage is TRBV4-2 and J usage is TRBJ1-3; D unclear. The CDR3 consists of 13 residues. The V and J ends lost 0 bases and 3 bases respectively, with 3 bases between them. Germline CDR1 reads LGHNA; CDR2 reads YNFKEQ. This CDR3 is CASSQESGNTIYF. The CDR3 nucleotides are TGTGCCAGCAGCCAAGAAAGTGGAAACACCATATATTTT.

The chain is built from TRBV7-9 and TRBJ2-6, with D possibly being TRBD1 or TRBD2 (5 bases each). The germline CDR1 and CDR2 sequences are SEHNR and FQNEAQ (reference sequence). Trimming removed 0 bases at V and 0 bases at J, with 6 bases between. The CDR3 runs to 16 residues. CDR3 protein: CASSLAGVSGANVLTF. The CDR3 bases are TGTGCCAGCAGCTTAGCGGGGGTCTCTGGGGCCAACGTCCTGACTTTC.

The CDR3 loop reads CASSSPPGLGYTF. For the CDR3, the DNA is TGTGCCAGCAGTTCCCCTCCGGGGCTCGGTTACACCTTC. The chain combines TRBV27 with TRBJ1-2; a possible D gene is TRBD1 (5 bases). From germline, CDR1 is MNHEY and CDR2 SMNVEV (reference sequence). CDR3 length: 13 residues. V was cut by 4 bases and J by 11 bases, with 17 bases left in between.

The CDR3 loop is CASSWLLADPSYEQYF. The CDR3 coding sequence is TGTGCCAGCAGCTGGTTACTAGCGGACCCCTCCTACGAGCAGTACTTC. The J gene is TRBJ2-7, the V gene TRBV5-5, with 8 nucleotides matching TRBD2. This CDR3 is built from 16 residues. V was pared by 3 bases and J by 0 bases, with 8 bases of the junction left unmatched. Per the germline V gene, CDR1 is SGHKS and CDR2 is YYEKEE (reference sequence).

The rearrangement links TRBV7-6 to TRBJ2-1, with 7 bases identical to TRBD2. Germline V lookup: CDR1 SGHVS, CDR2 FNYEAQ. CDR3 length: 16 amino acids. Losses at the gene ends were 1 base for V and 4 bases for J; bases not matched to a gene: 7. CDR3 sequence reads: CASSLEASGGYNEQFF. The CDR3 bases are TGTGCCAGCAGCTTAGAGGCTAGCGGAGGGTACAATGAGCAGTTCTTC.